Included here is one T cell receptor beta chain sequence, with context. Its antigen remains unidentified. The data belong to a study of CD8+ T cells in alopecia areata. Study-wide background: After 6 to 18 months of tofacitinib, follow-up continued 6 months off drug.

Extraction of RNA preceded its reverse transcription into cDNA, which served as the sequencing template. The method was immunoSEQ multiplex PCR; TCRdb's version includes in-frame clones alone and lacks a portion of them. The sample includes 170,000 or so clones, roughly two thirds of them seen just once. Study-wide results and caveats: Only a single nonresponder existed, so baseline CD8+ expansion links stay unclear. Clonality in the scalp and expanded CD8+ clones ranked among the top 100 were significantly decreased by tofacitinib.

The treatment is: oral pan-JAK inhibitor, 5-10 mg twice daily. This CDR3 is built from 17 residues. Unmatched junction bases numbered 10, after V lost 3 bases and J lost 1 base. Germline V gene sequence: CDR1 SQVTM, CDR2 ANQGSEA. This sequence was found in a human donor with alopecia areata. The chain links TRBV29-1 to TRBJ2-1; 9 bases match TRBD1. The sequencing used CD4+ T cells sorted from blood, collected at week 4, from a patient treated with tofacitinib. The CDR3 loop reads CSVEPRSGTGSYNEQFF. CDR3 coding DNA: TGCAGCGTTGAGCCAAGATCCGGGACAGGGTCCTACAATGAGCAGTTCTTC.